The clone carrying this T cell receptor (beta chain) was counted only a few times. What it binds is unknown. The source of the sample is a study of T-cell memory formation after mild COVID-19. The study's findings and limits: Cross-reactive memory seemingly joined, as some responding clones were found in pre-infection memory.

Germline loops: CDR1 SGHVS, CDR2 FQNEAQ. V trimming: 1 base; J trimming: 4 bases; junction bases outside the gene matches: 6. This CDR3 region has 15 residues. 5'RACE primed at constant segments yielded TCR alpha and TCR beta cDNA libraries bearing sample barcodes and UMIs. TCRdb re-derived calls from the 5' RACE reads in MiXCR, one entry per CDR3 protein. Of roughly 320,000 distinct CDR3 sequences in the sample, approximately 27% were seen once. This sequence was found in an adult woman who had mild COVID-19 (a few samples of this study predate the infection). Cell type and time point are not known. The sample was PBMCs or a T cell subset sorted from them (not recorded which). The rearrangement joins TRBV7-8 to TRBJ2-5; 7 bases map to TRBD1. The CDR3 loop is CASSLGRGLGETQYF. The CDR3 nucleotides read TGTGCCAGCAGCTTAGGAAGGGGGCTGGGAGAGACCCAGTACTTC. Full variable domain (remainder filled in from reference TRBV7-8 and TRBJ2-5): GAGVSQSPRYKVAKRGQDVALRCDPISGHVSLFWYQQALGQGPEFLTYFQNEAQLDKSGLPSDRFFAERPEGSVSTLKIQRTQQEDSAVYLCASSLGRGLGETQYFGPGTRLLVL.